The sequence of this T cell receptor beta chain was determined in a study of T cell changes during pregnancy in multiple sclerosis. V shed 5 bases and J 2 bases; nucleotides not matched to a gene: 7. Per the germline V gene, CDR1 is SEHNR and CDR2 is FQNEAQ (reference sequence). CDR3 length equals 15 residues. Clones were sequenced by immunoSEQ multiplex PCR, and TCRdb holds only the in-frame ones, with some missing. Of approximately 32,000 clones in the sample, roughly nine tenths were seen once. The specimen comprised CD8+ T cells from peripheral blood mononuclear cells, sampled in the second trimester of pregnancy. This TCR derives from a female donor with multiple sclerosis, enrolled in a pregnancy study. The chain uses TRBV7-9 and TRBJ2-7, with 9 bases identical to TRBD1. The CDR3 loop is CASSRGQGIAYEQYF. The CDR3 DNA follows: TGTGCCAGCAGCCGAGGACAGGGGATTGCCTACGAGCAGTACTTC.